Given below is one T cell receptor (beta chain) in context. Its specificity is not known. These data belong to a study of T-cell memory formation after mild COVID-19. At the level of the study: Across donors, TCR clusters were largely donor specific.

General study findings and limits: The CD4+ clones that contracted clustered mainly within CM and EM, and the CD8+ clones concentrated in EMRA. There was a balanced CD4/CD8 profile in clones contracting day 15 to 85, and later expanders leaned CD4+.

TCRdb itself ran the 5' RACE reads through MiXCR, one entry per CDR3 protein. In the table there are about 470,000 distinct CDR3 sequences, approximately 23% of which are singletons. The source is an adult woman who had mild COVID-19 (a few samples of this study predate the infection). Cell type and time point are not known. The specimen sequenced was PBMCs or a T cell subset sorted from them (not recorded which).

DNA of the CDR3: TGCAGCGTTGAACCTCACAGGGGTCGGGAGACCCAGTACTTC. Residues: CSVEPHRGRETQYF. The gene calls are TRBV29-1 and TRBJ2-5; 7 bases match TRBD1. With V trimmed by 2 bases and J by 5 bases, 8 bases remained unmatched. Germline lookup yields CDR1 SQVTM and CDR2 ANQGSEA. The CDR3 spans 14 residues.